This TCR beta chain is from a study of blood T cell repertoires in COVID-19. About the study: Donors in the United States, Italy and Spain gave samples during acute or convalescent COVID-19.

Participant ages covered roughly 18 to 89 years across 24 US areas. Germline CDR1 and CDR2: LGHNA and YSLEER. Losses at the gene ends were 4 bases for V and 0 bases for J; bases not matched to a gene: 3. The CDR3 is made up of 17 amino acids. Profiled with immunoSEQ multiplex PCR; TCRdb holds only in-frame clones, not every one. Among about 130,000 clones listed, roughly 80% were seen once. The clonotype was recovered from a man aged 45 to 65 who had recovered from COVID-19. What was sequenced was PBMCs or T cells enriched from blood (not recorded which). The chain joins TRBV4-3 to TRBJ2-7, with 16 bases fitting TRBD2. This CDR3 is CASSLGTSGGASYEQYF. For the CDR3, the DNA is TGCGCCAGCAGCCTGGGGACTAGCGGGGGGGCCTCCTACGAGCAGTACTTC.